These 3 T cell receptor beta chains came from one sample sequenced in a study of T cell clonotyping in hematopoietic cell transplantation. The repertoire was sequenced with immunoSEQ multiplex PCR; TCRdb's copy has only in-frame clones and lacks some. The sample lists about 13,000 clones; about 93% were seen once. Sequences were obtained from peripheral blood mononuclear cells. These receptors all come from a man aged 25 to 40 in good health. Some clones in this sample may be carry-over from other donors' samples.

The rearrangement joins TRBV5-8 to TRBJ1-1; TRBD1 agrees at 7 bases. Unmatched junction bases numbered 14, after V lost 0 bases and J lost 3 bases. Germline V lookup: CDR1 SGHTS, CDR2 YDEGEE. The CDR3 has 18 amino acids. In DNA form, the CDR3 reads TGTGCCAGCAGCTTGGTGGGGGAATGGGCAGGGGGGGACACTGAAGCTTTCTTT. It is translated as CASSLVGEWAGGDTEAFF.

The chain carries TRBV14 and TRBJ2-7; TRBD1 agrees at 10 bases. The CDR3 extends over 14 amino acids. The J segment lost 3 bases and the V segment lost 4 bases, leaving 3 bases of the junction unmatched. Germline V gene lookup returns CDR1 SGHDN and CDR2 FVKESK. The CDR3 region has the DNA TGTGCCAGCAGCCGCCGGGACAGGGGCTACGAGCAGTACTTC. Its protein product is CASSRRDRGYEQYF.

This sequence joins TRBV4-3 and TRBJ2-7, with 10 bases fitting TRBD2. The CDR3 length is 18 residues. Germline V gene lookup returns CDR1 LGHNA and CDR2 YSLEER. Trimming cost V 0 bases and J 5 bases; bases outside gene matches: 13. The CDR3 sequence: CASSQDSASGSRWDEQYF. The CDR3 nucleotides are TGCGCCAGCAGCCAAGATTCGGCTAGCGGGAGCCGGTGGGACGAGCAGTACTTC.